The rows below give T cell receptor beta chains drawn from one sample of a study of T cells after yellow fever vaccination. TCRdb passed the 5' RACE reads through MiXCR, listing each CDR3 protein once. The sample consists of about 58,000 distinct CDR3 sequences, 5.5% to 6% of them appearing once. This specimen consisted of PBMCs, either bulk or a sorted T-cell subset (CD4+, CD8+, memory, or dextramer-sorted; not recorded which), obtained on the day of the yellow fever booster vaccination. The receptors here all came from a man aged 18 to 29 who received the YFV17D yellow fever vaccine. The CDR3 runs from the conserved cysteine through the conserved F or W. Each record gives: clone size, D gene, J gene, V gene, CDR3 protein, CDR3 DNA. The D gene is left open where the match is weak. Expanded clones get a size class; other rows say once, few or many, or leave the size out.

clone size: .; D gene: .; J gene: TRBJ1-1; V gene: TRBV19; CDR3 protein: CASSLPQSGEAFF; CDR3 DNA: TGTGCCAGTAGTCTCCCGCAGTCGGGGGAAGCTTTCTTT
clone size: many; D gene: TRBD1; J gene: TRBJ2-5; V gene: TRBV6-5; CDR3 protein: CASSNARTGWETQYF; CDR3 DNA: TGTGCCAGCAGTAACGCCCGGACAGGGTGGGAGACCCAGTACTTC
clone size: many; D gene: .; J gene: TRBJ2-3; V gene: TRBV4-3; CDR3 protein: CASSQDVGDITDTQYF; CDR3 DNA: TGCGCCAGCAGCCAAGATGTTGGAGATATTACAGATACGCAGTATTTT
clone size: .; D gene: TRBD1; J gene: TRBJ2-3; V gene: TRBV6-1; CDR3 protein: CASRSRGTTDTQYF; CDR3 DNA: TGTGCCAGCAGATCCAGGGGGACCACAGATACGCAGTATTTT
clone size: .; D gene: .; J gene: TRBJ1-5; V gene: TRBV4-1; CDR3 protein: CASSQEGPGQPQHF; CDR3 DNA: TGCGCCAGCAGCCAAGAGGGCCCGGGCCAGCCCCAGCATTTT
clone size: .; D gene: TRBD1; J gene: TRBJ2-1; V gene: TRBV4-1; CDR3 protein: CASSQEPRTGGLEQFF; CDR3 DNA: TGCGCCAGCAGCCAAGAGCCCCGGACAGGGGGTCTTGAGCAGTTCTTC
clone size: many; D gene: .; J gene: TRBJ2-1; V gene: TRBV20-1; CDR3 protein: CSARTGSYNEQFF; CDR3 DNA: TGCAGTGCTAGAACTGGATCCTACAATGAGCAGTTCTTC
clone size: medium-sized; D gene: .; J gene: TRBJ2-5; V gene: TRBV9; CDR3 protein: CASSVAGVEETQYF; CDR3 DNA: TGTGCCAGCAGCGTAGCGGGGGTTGAAGAGACCCAGTACTTC
clone size: .; D gene: TRBD1; J gene: TRBJ2-3; V gene: TRBV15; CDR3 protein: CATSRAGGRSQYF; CDR3 DNA: TGTGCCACCAGCAGAGCAGGGGGCCGGTCGCAGTATTTT
clone size: .; D gene: .; J gene: TRBJ2-7; V gene: TRBV13; CDR3 protein: CASSSLGGAREQYF; CDR3 DNA: TGTGCCAGCAGCTCGTTGGGCGGGGCACGAGAGCAGTACTTC
clone size: .; D gene: .; J gene: TRBJ1-2; V gene: TRBV5-4; CDR3 protein: CASSQDWYGYTF; CDR3 DNA: TGTGCCAGCAGTCAGGACTGGTATGGCTACACCTTC
clone size: .; D gene: .; J gene: TRBJ1-2; V gene: TRBV7-2; CDR3 protein: CASSPTLATGYGYTF; CDR3 DNA: TGTGCCAGCAGCCCTACACTCGCCACGGGCTATGGCTACACCTTC
clone size: many; D gene: TRBD2; J gene: TRBJ2-5; V gene: TRBV5-1; CDR3 protein: CASTSGGRETQYF; CDR3 DNA: TGCGCCAGCACCTCGGGGGGGAGAGAGACCCAGTACTTC
clone size: few; D gene: TRBD1; J gene: TRBJ2-3; V gene: TRBV5-8; CDR3 protein: CASSSDRGEDTQYF; CDR3 DNA: TGTGCCAGCAGCTCGGACAGGGGGGAAGATACGCAGTATTTT
clone size: few; D gene: .; J gene: TRBJ1-1; V gene: TRBV6-1; CDR3 protein: CASSEQKNTEAFF; CDR3 DNA: TGTGCCAGCAGTGAACAGAAGAACACTGAAGCTTTCTTT
clone size: many; D gene: .; J gene: TRBJ2-3; V gene: TRBV7-3; CDR3 protein: CASSPGGLGTDTQYF; CDR3 DNA: TGTGCCAGCAGCCCAGGGGGGTTGGGCACAGATACGCAGTATTTT
clone size: many; D gene: .; J gene: TRBJ1-5; V gene: TRBV7-6; CDR3 protein: CASSLGGDQPQHF; CDR3 DNA: TGTGCCAGCAGCTTAGGGGGGGATCAGCCCCAGCATTTT
clone size: .; D gene: .; J gene: TRBJ1-3; V gene: TRBV5-6; CDR3 protein: CASSWGTLPGNTIYF; CDR3 DNA: TGTGCCAGCAGCTGGGGGACACTGCCTGGAAACACCATATATTTT
clone size: .; D gene: TRBD1; J gene: TRBJ1-2; V gene: TRBV7-2; CDR3 protein: CASRFATGGGYTF; CDR3 DNA: TGTGCCAGCAGGTTTGCGACAGGGGGCGGCTACACCTTC
clone size: .; D gene: .; J gene: TRBJ1-5; V gene: TRBV27; CDR3 protein: CASKRTENFNQPQHF; CDR3 DNA: TGTGCCAGCAAAAGGACGGAAAACTTCAATCAGCCCCAGCATTTT
clone size: few; D gene: .; J gene: TRBJ2-5; V gene: TRBV21-1; CDR3 protein: CASSKALYRGRGQETQYF; CDR3 DNA: TGTGCCAGCAGCAAAGCGCTTTACCGGGGAAGGGGTCAAGAGACCCAGTACTTC
clone size: few; D gene: TRBD1; J gene: TRBJ2-3; V gene: TRBV29-1; CDR3 protein: CSVARQGKAADTQYF; CDR3 DNA: TGCAGCGTGGCCCGACAGGGAAAAGCGGCAGATACGCAGTATTTT
clone size: .; D gene: TRBD2; J gene: TRBJ2-5; V gene: TRBV4-1; CDR3 protein: CASSQDKIRLAGGPGETQYF; CDR3 DNA: TGCGCCAGCAGCCAAGATAAAATTCGGCTAGCGGGGGGGCCAGGAGAGACCCAGTACTTC
clone size: many; D gene: TRBD2; J gene: TRBJ2-5; V gene: TRBV10-3; CDR3 protein: CAISDREGQETQYF; CDR3 DNA: TGTGCCATCAGTGACAGGGAGGGCCAAGAGACCCAGTACTTC
clone size: .; D gene: .; J gene: TRBJ2-7; V gene: TRBV29-1; CDR3 protein: CSVGLLGRGEQYF; CDR3 DNA: TGCAGCGTTGGCCTCCTAGGCAGGGGAGAGCAGTACTTC
clone size: .; D gene: .; J gene: TRBJ1-1; V gene: TRBV3-1; CDR3 protein: CASSRGEKTEAFF; CDR3 DNA: TGTGCCAGCAGCCGAGGGGAAAAGACTGAAGCTTTCTTT
clone size: few; D gene: TRBD2; J gene: TRBJ2-3; V gene: TRBV20-1; CDR3 protein: CSARALTSGHGDTQYF; CDR3 DNA: TGCAGTGCTAGAGCACTGACTAGCGGGCATGGAGATACGCAGTATTTT